These 7 T cell receptor beta chains came from one sample sequenced in a study of T cell responses to AZD1222 COVID-19 vaccine. Sequenced by immunoSEQ multiplex PCR; TCRdb stores in-frame clones only, minus some. Altogether about 110,000 clones are present, around 90% being singletons, with the ten largest covering over 3%. The sample was peripheral blood, taken on day 0 of MenACWY control vaccination. Receptor source: an adult in good health.

V gene TRBV11-2 combines with J gene TRBJ1-1; D is perhaps TRBD1 (6 bases). Trimming removed 4 bases from V and 7 bases from J, with 16 bases in between. The CDR3 length is 14 residues. The V gene's germline CDR1 is SGHAT and CDR2 FQNNGV. Here the CDR3 DNA reads TGTGCCAGCAGCTCCCCCCACAGGGTCGGTGAAGCTTTCTTT. As protein: CASSSPHRVGEAFF.

The V call is TRBV5-1, the J call TRBJ2-1; TRBD2 aligns across 14 bases. Per the germline V gene, CDR1 is SGHRS and CDR2 is YFSETQ. Germline trimming cut 4 bases from V and 8 bases from J; bases unmatched to any gene: 2. The CDR3 is 14 amino acids. The CDR3 region is CASSPGLAGDEQFF. The DNA of the CDR3 is TGCGCCAGCAGCCCGGGACTAGCGGGGGATGAGCAGTTCTTC.

This clone was picked up a small number of times. The chain links TRBV13 to TRBJ1-3; 7 nucleotides match TRBD1. The V segment lost 5 bases and the J segment 1 base; nucleotides outside the gene matches: 8. The CDR3 extends over 16 amino acids. Per germline, CDR1 PRHDT and CDR2 FYEKMQ (reference sequence). This CDR3 is CASSPWTGQSGNTIYF. The CDR3 DNA follows: TGTGCCAGCAGCCCCTGGACAGGACAATCTGGAAACACCATATATTTT.

This clone was seen just once. This sequence joins TRBV2 and TRBJ2-7; D might be TRBD2 (7 bases). V gave up 6 bases and J gave up 4 bases, with 16 bases separating them. This CDR3 region has 14 residues. Germline lookup yields CDR1 SNHLY and CDR2 FYNNEI. CDR3 protein: CASRTQGGSYEQYF. CDR3 bases: TGTGCCAGCAGAACACAGGGAGGGTCGTACGAGCAGTACTTC.

This chain connects TRBV4-1 to TRBJ1-2; D uncertain. The CDR3 is 18 amino acids. Germline CDR1 is MGHRA and CDR2 is YSYEKL. Trimming removed 0 bases from V and 4 bases from J, with 21 bases in between. The CDR3 is CASSQDLVWAGIGYGYTF. CDR3 sequence (DNA): TGCGCCAGCAGCCAAGATTTGGTTTGGGCGGGGATCGGCTATGGCTACACCTTC.

This chain connects TRBV19 to TRBJ1-2; TRBD1 is a possible D gene (5 bases). The CDR3 is 13 residues long. Trimming shortened V by 4 bases and J by 5 bases, and 11 bases separated the two germline ends. The germline gives CDR1 LNHDA, CDR2 SQIVND (reference sequence). The CDR3 sequence: CASSTSGLYGYTF. CDR3 nucleotides: TGTGCCAGTAGTACCTCAGGGTTGTATGGCTACACCTTC.

The V gene is TRBV14, the J gene TRBJ2-1, with a weak D call TRBD2 (6 bases). Germline loops: CDR1 SGHDN, CDR2 FVKESK. Trimming left V 1 base short and J 7 bases short, with 11 bases between. CDR3 length: 14 residues. As DNA, the CDR3 is TGTGCCAGCAGCCAAGGGAGGGGAGTGAATGAGCAGTTCTTC. This translates into CASSQGRGVNEQFF.